Shown below are 13 T cell receptor beta chains from a single sample sequenced in a study of T cells after yellow fever vaccination. Each CDR3 protein gets one entry after TCRdb re-called the 5' RACE reads with MiXCR. Here the sample spans about 22,000 distinct CDR3 sequences, around 5.2% being singletons. Sequencing used PBMCs, either bulk or a sorted T-cell subset (CD4+, CD8+, memory, or dextramer-sorted; not recorded which), obtained more than 40 days after the first yellow fever vaccination. The source of these receptors is a man in his late teens or twenties who received the YFV17D yellow fever vaccine.

In this sample, this clonotype turned up a few times. The V call is TRBV4-3, the J call TRBJ2-3; TRBD2 matches 8 bases. The CDR3 totals 17 residues. V shed 0 bases and J 4 bases; nucleotides not matched to a gene: 9. CDR1 LGHNA and CDR2 YSLEER come from the germline V gene. The CDR3 nucleotides are TGCGCCAGCAGCCAAGATCACCAGCGGGGGCTTCCAGATACGCAGTATTTT. Translation: CASSQDHQRGLPDTQYF.

This clonotype showed up many times. This sequence joins TRBV5-5 and TRBJ2-4; D is unclear. The CDR3 totals 15 residues. The V end was cut by 1 base, the J end by 11 bases, with 19 bases between. Germline V gene sequence: CDR1 SGHKS, CDR2 YYEKEE (reference sequence). DNA for the CDR3: TGTGCCAGCAGCTTGCTCACAGCCGAGCTTATAGTTCAGTACTTC. Its protein product is CASSLLTAELIVQYF.

This clonotype has at least ten counts. V is TRBV2 and J is TRBJ1-1; no reliable D call. V was pared by 2 bases and J by 3 bases, with 7 bases between. CDR1 SNHLY and CDR2 FYNNEI come from the germline V gene. This CDR3 contains 13 residues. The CDR3 bases are TGTGCCAGCAGTGAACTGGAGGACACTGAAGCTTTCTTT. This gives the protein CASSELEDTEAFF.

This clonotype has a count of ten or more. In DNA, the CDR3 is TGTGCCAGCAGCCAAGGGACGACAGGGGTCTACGAGCAGTACGTC. It is translated as CASSQGTTGVYEQYV. V usage is TRBV3-1 and J usage is TRBJ2-7; 8 nucleotides align to TRBD1. Trimming cost V 1 base and J 3 bases; bases outside gene matches: 5. The CDR3 is made up of 15 amino acids. Germline CDR1 LGHDT, CDR2 YNNKEL (reference sequence).

This clonotype occurred many times. The chain couples TRBV5-1 to TRBJ2-5, with D tentatively TRBD2 (6 bases). Germline loops: CDR1 SGHRS, CDR2 YFSETQ. Trimming shortened V by 2 bases and J by 4 bases, and 15 bases separated the two germline ends. The CDR3 consists of 15 residues. The CDR3: CASSFLGSGVETQYF. CDR3 sequence (DNA): TGCGCCAGCAGCTTTTTGGGTAGCGGCGTAGAGACCCAGTACTTC.

This clonotype was seen ten or more times. The chain uses TRBV27 and TRBJ2-1, with TRBD2 matching over 10 bases. Germline V gene data show CDR1 as MNHEY and CDR2 as SMNVEV (reference sequence). V was clipped by 7 bases and J by 4 bases; unmatched bases: 7. The CDR3 is 15 residues long. CDR3 in DNA: TGTGCCAGCAACCTCAGCGGGGGGGCTTACAATGAGCAGTTCTTC. Its translation is CASNLSGGAYNEQFF.

This clonotype was seen at least ten times. For the CDR3, the DNA is TGTGCCAGCAGCCAATCCCCCGGGGGCGTGCAGTACGTC. Amino acid sequence: CASSQSPGGVQYV. The chain is built from TRBV14 and TRBJ2-7, with D possibly being TRBD1 or TRBD2 (6 bases each). CDR3 length: 13 residues. Trimming removed 2 bases from V and 9 bases from J, with 14 bases in between. Germline V gene lookup returns CDR1 SGHDN and CDR2 FVKESK.

This clonotype was recorded many times. The chain combines TRBV7-2 with TRBJ2-5, with no clear D. V gave up 5 bases and J gave up 4 bases, with 20 bases separating them. CDR3 size: 16 residues. Germline CDR1 is SGHTA and CDR2 is FQGNSA. CDR3 amino acids: CASSPARSVLGETQYF. CDR3 DNA sequence: TGTGCCAGCAGCCCAGCCCGGTCGGTTTTGGGAGAGACCCAGTACTTC.

The chain combines TRBV19 with TRBJ1-1; D gene uncertain. V lost 1 base, J lost 3 bases, and 9 bases lay in between. This CDR3 contains 14 residues. Germline lookup yields CDR1 LNHDA and CDR2 SQIVND (reference sequence). The DNA of the CDR3 is TGTGCCAGTAGTATAGTTCCGGGCTACACTGAAGCTTTCTTT. Protein sequence: CASSIVPGYTEAFF. Together with reference TRBV19 and TRBJ1-1, the CDR3 gives the full variable domain: DGGITQSPKYLFRKEGQNVTLSCEQNLNHDAMYWYRQDPGQGLRLIYYSQIVNDFQKGDIAEGYSVSREKKESFPLTVTSAQKNPTAFYLCASSIVPGYTEAFFGQGTRLTVV.

This clonotype was recorded at least ten times. The chain recombines TRBV11-2 with TRBJ2-3; D not resolved. Trimming stripped 1 base from V and 5 bases from J, with 10 bases between. The CDR3 consists of 14 residues. From germline, CDR1 is SGHAT and CDR2 FQNNGV. CDR3 bases: TGTGCCAGCAGCTTAGCGTCGCCTAAAGATACGCAGTATTTT. Protein product: CASSLASPKDTQYF.

This clonotype is medium-sized by share. J is TRBJ2-5 and V is TRBV5-1, with 8 nucleotides matching TRBD1. Germline trimming cut 7 bases from V and 2 bases from J; bases unmatched to any gene: 4. From germline, CDR1 is SGHRS and CDR2 YFSETQ. The CDR3 extends over 13 amino acids. Here the CDR3 reads CASARQGQETQYF. CDR3 nucleotide sequence: TGCGCCAGCGCCCGACAGGGGCAAGAGACCCAGTACTTC.

This clonotype was counted ten times or more. The chain employs TRBV5-1 and TRBJ1-5; TRBD1 might be the D (6 bases). The V and J ends lost 2 bases and 10 bases respectively, with 19 bases between them. Germline V gene lookup returns CDR1 SGHRS and CDR2 YFSETQ. This CDR3 is 15 amino acids long. This CDR3 reads CASSLGQRDGDPQHF. CDR3 coding DNA: TGCGCCAGCAGCTTAGGACAGCGGGACGGTGATCCCCAGCATTTT.

This clonotype was detected ten times or more. The chain uses TRBV28 and TRBJ2-1; perhaps TRBD1 as D (6 bases). Germline V gene data show CDR1 as MDHEN and CDR2 as SYDVKM. V lost 3 bases and J lost 5, with 17 bases in between. The CDR3 contains 16 residues. CDR3 in DNA: TGTGCCAGCAGTTTGTTTACCGGGACAAACGACAATGAGCAGTTCTTC. Its protein product is CASSLFTGTNDNEQFF. Supplemented by reference TRBV28 and TRBJ2-1, the full variable domain reads DVKVTQSSRYLVKRTGEKVFLECVQDMDHENMFWYRQDPGLGLRLIYFSYDVKMKEKGDIPEGYSVSREKKERFSLILESASTNQTSMYLCASSLFTGTNDNEQFFGPGTRLTVL.